In its sample, the clone carrying this T cell receptor beta chain is medium-sized. The antigen is unknown. Generated by immunoSEQ multiplex PCR, the TCRdb table keeps only in-frame clones and is missing some. The table has about 43,000 clones, approximately 70% seen once. The data belong to a study of PD-1 blockade in classical Hodgkin lymphoma. No patient escaped relapse after autologous stem cell transplantation, and brentuximab vedotin exposure varied. Study-level results: In CD4+ cells, TCR diversity went up significantly by C4D1, but in CD8+ cells it did not. Diversity similar to that of newly diagnosed patients was seen at baseline in complete responders.

Specimen: peripheral blood mononuclear cells (PBMCs), collected before the second cycle of nivolumab. The receptor comes from a human donor with classical Hodgkin lymphoma.

The CDR3 sequence is CASSLGYLTGGTYNEQFF. In nucleotides, the CDR3 is TGTGCCAGCAGCTTAGGGTATCTTACTGGCGGGACTTACAATGAGCAGTTCTTC. The rearrangement uses TRBV7-3 and TRBJ2-1; maybe TRBD2 (6 bases). V was cut by 2 bases and J by 4 bases, with 21 bases left in between. Germline V lookup: CDR1 SGHTA, CDR2 FQGTGA. The CDR3 is 18 amino acids.